The 14 T cell receptor beta chains in this list originate from one sample, sequenced in a study of response to subunit inactivated influenza vaccine (dated 2018 in TCRdb). Library method: RT-PCR. The sequencer listed for this sample is Illumina HiSeq 2500. The raw public data were reprocessed by TCRdb itself: fastp quality trimming at Q25, MiXCR clonotype calling, in-frame beta chains only. Every CDR3 protein is listed once, alongside the most common genes and DNA of its rows. The sample profile shows a few hundred thousand distinct CDR3 sequences; 12% to 15% of them were found once. The ten largest make up around 10% of the sample. This specimen consisted of PBMCs from blood, obtained roughly 12 days after vaccination. These receptors originate from a man aged 50 to 59 who received an inactivated influenza vaccine. Donor details come from another sample of the same person, matched by shared clones.

V usage is TRBV10-3 and J usage is TRBJ2-5; D might be TRBD1 (6 bases). Trimming removed 0 bases at V and 4 bases at J, with 9 bases between. From germline, CDR1 is ENHRY and CDR2 SYGVKD. This CDR3 contains 14 residues. The CDR3 nucleotides are TGTGCCATCAGTGAGTCGGGGGCAGTAGAGACCCAGTACTTC. Translating gives CAISESGAVETQYF.

The gene calls are TRBV25-1 and TRBJ2-1; tentative D call: TRBD2 (5 bases). Germline CDR1 is MGHDK and CDR2 is SYGVNS. Trimming took off 5 bases at V and 9 bases at J, with 11 bases between the two ends. The CDR3 is 12 amino acids. The CDR3 loop is CASSTGFVEQFF. Here the CDR3 DNA reads TGTGCCAGCAGTACGGGATTCGTTGAGCAGTTCTTC.

In its sample, this clonotype was seen a few times. The V call is TRBV29-1, the J call TRBJ2-6; TRBD1 or TRBD2 may be the D gene (5 bases each). Between the trimmed V and J ends, which lost 0 bases and 4 bases, there was a span of 16 bases. This CDR3 spans 17 amino acids. CDR1 is SQVTM and CDR2 is ANQGSEA in the germline V gene. The CDR3 coding sequence is TGCAGCGTTGAAGAGCCAGGGACGGCCGAAGGGGCCAACGTCCTGACTTTC. Its translation is CSVEEPGTAEGANVLTF.

The sample holds a few counts of this clonotype. The chain employs TRBV7-9 and TRBJ2-7; TRBD2 is a possible D gene (6 bases). This CDR3 region has 12 residues. The germline V gene has CDR1 SEHNR and CDR2 FQNEAQ (reference sequence). Trimming removed 4 bases from V and 5 bases from J, with 9 bases in between. The CDR3 spells CASSSDYHEQYF. The CDR3 DNA sequence: TGTGCCAGCAGCTCGGACTATCACGAGCAGTACTTC.

This clonotype appeared many times. This chain connects TRBV29-1 to TRBJ2-2; no clear D gene. The CDR3 is made up of 13 amino acids. V shed 4 bases and J shed 5 bases, with 11 bases lying between them. Germline CDR1 and CDR2: SQVTM and ANQGSEA. CDR3 nucleotide sequence: TGCAGCGTTGGTAGAGGTCGAACCGGGGAGCTGTTTTTT. Translating it yields CSVGRGRTGELFF.

The CDR3 loop is CASSFGTSGGINEQFF. DNA for the CDR3: TGCGCCAGCAGCTTTGGGACTAGCGGGGGGATCAATGAGCAGTTCTTC. The chain recombines TRBV5-1 with TRBJ2-1, with 15 positions matching TRBD2. V shed 2 bases, J shed 6 bases, and the junction held 3 bases outside the gene matches. Germline loops: CDR1 SGHRS, CDR2 YFSETQ. This CDR3 spans 16 amino acids.

This clonotype was detected only a few times. V gene TRBV25-1 combines with J gene TRBJ2-3; 8 positions agree with TRBD1. This CDR3 comprises 15 residues. The J segment lost 0 bases and the V segment lost 6 bases, leaving 5 bases of the junction unmatched. Germline V gives CDR1 MGHDK, CDR2 SYGVNS. The CDR3 protein is CASRWTGTSTDTQYF. CDR3 DNA sequence: TGTGCCAGCAGATGGACAGGGACTAGCACAGATACGCAGTATTTT.

The chain carries TRBV20-1 and TRBJ1-2; a possible D gene is TRBD1 (5 bases). Trimming left V 4 bases short and J 5 bases short, with 14 bases between. The germline CDR1 and CDR2 sequences are DFQATT and SNEGSKA (reference sequence). The CDR3 has 13 amino acids. The CDR3 loop reads CSAIVQDSYGYTF. In DNA form, the CDR3 reads TGCAGTGCTATAGTACAGGATTCTTATGGCTACACCTTC.

The chain employs TRBV4-3 and TRBJ2-1, with a possible D match to TRBD2 (6 bases). This CDR3 spans 13 amino acids. Trimming took off 0 bases at V and 9 bases at J, with 9 bases between the two ends. The germline CDR1 and CDR2 sequences are LGHNA and YSLEER. The CDR3 is CASSQEKGLEQFF. The CDR3 coding sequence is TGCGCCAGCAGCCAAGAGAAGGGACTTGAGCAGTTCTTC.

CDR3 coding DNA: TGCGCCAGCAGCTTGGGACCCGGAGGGGGCTCCTACGAGCAGTACTTC. Amino acids: CASSLGPGGGSYEQYF. The J gene is TRBJ2-7, the V gene TRBV5-1; tentatively, D is TRBD1 or TRBD2 (6 bases each). The CDR3 contains 16 residues. Germline CDR1 reads SGHRS; CDR2 reads YFSETQ. V lost 0 bases to trimming and J lost 0 bases, with 13 bases between them.

This clonotype was seen a few times. The CDR3 protein is CASSQGRSTEAFF. In nucleotides, the CDR3 is TGTGCCAGCAGCCAGGGAAGAAGTACTGAAGCTTTCTTT. The rearrangement uses TRBV3-1 and TRBJ1-1; D is unclear. Trimming pared 3 bases from V and 5 bases from J, leaving 10 bases between. The germline gives CDR1 LGHDT, CDR2 YNNKEL (reference sequence). This CDR3 spans 13 amino acids.

This clonotype was seen a few times. This chain uses TRBV4-3 with TRBJ1-1; D might be TRBD1 (5 bases). The CDR3 totals 12 residues. In germline, CDR1 is LGHNA, CDR2 YSLEER. Trimming pared 4 bases from V and 11 bases from J, leaving 14 bases between. The CDR3 DNA sequence: TGCGCCAGCAGCCGGGACGGAGACGGGGCTTTCTTT. Translated, it gives CASSRDGDGAFF.

This clonotype was recorded a few times. The rearrangement uses TRBV5-6 and TRBJ1-1; a weak D match, TRBD1 (5 bases). The V end lost 0 bases, the J end lost 1 base, and 10 bases lay between the germline ends. CDR1 is SGHDT, CDR2 YYEEEE, per germline. CDR3 size: 15 residues. The CDR3 DNA sequence: TGTGCCAGCAGCTTGGCCCTTGGGGGGAACACTGAAGCTTTCTTT. As protein: CASSLALGGNTEAFF.

The chain recombines TRBV4-3 with TRBJ2-5; D may correspond to TRBD1 or TRBD2 (5 bases each). This CDR3 has 17 residues. Germline loops: CDR1 LGHNA, CDR2 YSLEER. Deletions cut 4 bases from V and 1 base from J, with 19 bases between. CDR3 DNA: TGCGCCAGCAGCCCTTCGTGGGGGACCCGAGTCCAAGAGACCCAGTACTTC. Protein product: CASSPSWGTRVQETQYF.